The source of this T cell receptor beta chain is a study of blood T cells in healthy people across ages. Study-wide results and caveats: Estimated diversity across one million T cells was deemed an underestimate.

A sample-barcoded 5' primer and a J-beta primer mix were used in a second PCR of roughly 6 to 11 cycles. Every cDNA molecule carried a tag from a template-switch adaptor bearing 12 random nucleotides. TCRdb re-called the 5' RACE reads with MiXCR, one entry per CDR3 protein. The sample lists some 1,500,000 distinct CDR3 sequences; 40% to 45% were seen once. V was clipped by 5 bases and J by 3 bases, with 13 bases between them. The CDR3 runs 15 residues. CDR1 and CDR2 from the germline V gene are MNHNS and SASEGT. About this clonotype itself: Its antigen is not known.

The TCR was taken from a woman aged 18-35 years in good health. The material sequenced was blood. This chain joins TRBV6-1 and TRBJ1-4; possibly TRBD1 for D (6 bases). For the CDR3, the DNA is TGTGCCAGCAGTTTAAACCAGGGGCCTAATGAAAAACTGTTTTTT. This gives the protein CASSLNQGPNEKLFF.